The entry below describes one T cell receptor (beta chain). The antigen is unknown. These data are taken from a study of cytomegalovirus exposure and HLA in healthy donors. In the study overall: Earlier, 100 million to 130 million unique TCR beta sequences were recovered from around 180 million T cells by an analysis.

Study-wide results and limits: The study found most TCR sequences rare, yet found some public TCRs in many donors.

PCR amplification relied on 60 Vbeta primers (plus 13 Jbeta primers). Assay: immunoSEQ multiplex PCR; the TCRdb copy retains only in-frame clones and omits some. The top ten hold less than 3.5% of the sample, which has 200,000 to 250,000 clones, about 81% seen once. The V gene's germline CDR1 is SNHLY and CDR2 FYNNEI. The CDR3 contains 14 residues. V lost 6 bases to trimming and J lost 3 bases; unmatched junction nucleotides: 2. V is TRBV2 and J is TRBJ2-7; the match to TRBD2 covers 13 bases. The specimen sequenced was PBMCs. The clonotype was recovered from a woman in her forties in good health and CMV-seronegative. CDR3 sequence: CASRGLAGVYEQYF. The CDR3 nucleotides read TGTGCCAGCAGAGGACTAGCGGGAGTCTACGAGCAGTACTTC.